This record looks at one T cell receptor (beta chain) sequence and its context. Its antigen is still unknown. PCR involved 60 Vbeta and 13 Jbeta primers. Authors' data handling: About 12 million of 65 million to 95 million unique TCR beta chains were shared, per a later count. The table came from immunoSEQ multiplex PCR; TCRdb's copy has only in-frame clones and leaves some out. The V and J calls and the clone size are those of that table, but D and trimming were determined from the DNA. The sample records 100,000 to 150,000 clones, more than 75% being singletons. This specimen comes from a study of cytomegalovirus exposure and HLA in healthy donors. Study-wide points: Some V segments, including TRBV6-2 and TRBV6-3, were excluded as indistinguishable. Cytomegalovirus-associated status was assigned to about 170 TCR beta chains. About 90% or about 30% of the time was how often most TCR beta V segments were productive, according to an earlier analysis.

Germline CDR1 and CDR2: SGHNT and YENEEA. The CDR3 totals 13 residues. The chain links TRBV11-3 to TRBJ2-7; TRBD1 matches 9 bases. TRBJ2-5 matches the DNA end more closely, so the J call is doubtful. Material: PBMCs. The origin of this receptor is a woman aged 55-75 years in good health and CMV-seropositive. The CDR3 region has the DNA TGTGCCAGCAGCGGGGGACAGGGTCTGACCCAGTACTTC. It specifies CASSGGQGLTQYF.